The clone carrying this T cell receptor beta chain was recorded at least ten times. The data derive from a study of neurological immune-mediated disorders. As healthy controls, volunteers from a blood bank in Maryland, USA, were used. For the sorted libraries, fewer than 1.3 million CD4+ or CD8+ T cells were used. V shed 0 bases and J shed 7 bases, with 11 bases lying between them. CDR1 SGDLS and CDR2 YYNGEE come from the germline V gene. The CDR3 contains 14 residues. TCRdb processed the 5' RACE reads anew with MiXCR; each CDR3 protein has one entry. The sample has fewer than 20,000 distinct CDR3 sequences; roughly 10% are singletons.

The source material was CD8+ T cells from blood. V usage is TRBV9 and J usage is TRBJ2-1; tentatively, D is TRBD2 (5 bases). The TCR originated in a woman between 45 and 65 years old in good health. The CDR3 DNA sequence: TGTGCCAGCAGCGTAGATGGTAGAGGGAATGAGCAGTTCTTC. Amino acids: CASSVDGRGNEQFF.